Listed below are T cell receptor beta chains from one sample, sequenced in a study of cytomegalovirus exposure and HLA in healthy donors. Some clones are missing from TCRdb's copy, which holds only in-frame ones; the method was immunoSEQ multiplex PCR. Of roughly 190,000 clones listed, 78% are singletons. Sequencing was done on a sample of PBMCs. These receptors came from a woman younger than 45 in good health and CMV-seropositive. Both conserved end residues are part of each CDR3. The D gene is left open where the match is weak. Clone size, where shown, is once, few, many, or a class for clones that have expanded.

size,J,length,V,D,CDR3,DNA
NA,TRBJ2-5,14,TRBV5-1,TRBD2,CASSPFSGGETQYF,TGCGCCAGCAGCCCTTTTAGCGGGGGGGAGACCCAGTACTTC
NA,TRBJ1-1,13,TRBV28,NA,CASGFLLGTEAFF,TGTGCCAGCGGGTTCCTCCTAGGCACTGAAGCTTTCTTT
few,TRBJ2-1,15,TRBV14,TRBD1,CASSQLPGQYNEQFF,TGTGCCAGCAGCCAATTACCGGGACAGTACAATGAGCAGTTCTTC
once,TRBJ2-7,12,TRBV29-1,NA,CSVEAGAYEQYF,TGCAGCGTTGAAGCCGGGGCCTACGAGCAGTACTTC
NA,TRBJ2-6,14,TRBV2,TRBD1,CATKRTGGANVLTF,TGTGCCACTAAGAGGACAGGTGGGGCCAACGTCCTGACTTTC
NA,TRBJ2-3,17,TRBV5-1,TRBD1,CASSLAGRTGRTDTQYF,TGCGCCAGCAGCTTGGCCGGAAGGACAGGGAGGACAGATACGCAGTATTTT
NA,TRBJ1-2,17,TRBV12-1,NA,CASSFVNTTGINYGYTF,TGTGCCAGCAGCTTTGTAAATACGACAGGGATCAACTATGGCTACACCTTC
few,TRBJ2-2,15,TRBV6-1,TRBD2,CASRRGVKNTGELFF,TGTGCCAGCCGGCGGGGGGTCAAAAACACCGGGGAGCTGTTTTTT
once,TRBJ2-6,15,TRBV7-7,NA,CASSPYPAGANVLTF,TGTGCTAGCAGCCCCTACCCGGCTGGGGCCAACGTCCTGACTTTC
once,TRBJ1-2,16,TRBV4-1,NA,CASSQLKGQSNYGYTF,TGCGCCAGCAGCCAACTCAAAGGACAGAGCAACTATGGCTACACCTTC
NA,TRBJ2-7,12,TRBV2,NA,CASTGHPYEQYF,TGTGCCAGCACGGGACACCCCTACGAGCAGTACTTC
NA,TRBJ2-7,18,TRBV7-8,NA,CASSLIEAGLADSYEQYF,TGTGCCAGCAGCTTAATCGAGGCCGGGTTAGCGGATTCCTACGAGCAGTACTTC
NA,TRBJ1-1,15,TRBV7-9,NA,CASSILAIRDTEAFF,TGTGCCAGCAGCATACTCGCAATTCGGGACACTGAAGCTTTCTTT
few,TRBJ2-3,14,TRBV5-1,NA,CASSLRTSTDTQYF,TGCGCCAGCAGCCTACGGACAAGCACAGATACGCAGTATTTT
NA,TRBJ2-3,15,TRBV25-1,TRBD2,CASSEGTSGRGAQYF,TGTGCCAGCAGTGAGGGGACTAGCGGGAGAGGGGCGCAGTATTTT
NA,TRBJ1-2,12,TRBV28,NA,CASSLKHRQSSF,TGTGCCAGCAGTCTCAAACATCGCCAATCCTCCTTC
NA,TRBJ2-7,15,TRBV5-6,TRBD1,CASSWGTGGPYEQYF,TGTGCCAGCAGCTGGGGGACAGGGGGCCCCTACGAGCAGTACTTC
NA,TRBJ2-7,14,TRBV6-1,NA,CASSERWASYEQYF,TGTGCCAGCAGTGAACGTTGGGCCTCCTACGAGCAGTACTTC
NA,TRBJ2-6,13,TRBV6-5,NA,CASKSSGANVLTF,TGTGCCAGCAAGAGCTCTGGGGCCAACGTCCTGACTTTC
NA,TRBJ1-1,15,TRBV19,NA,CASSIVGRWNTEAFF,TGTGCCAGTAGTATAGTGGGGCGGTGGAACACTGAAGCTTTCTTT
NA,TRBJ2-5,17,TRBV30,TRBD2,CAWSAKPKTSGEETQYF,TGTGCCTGGAGTGCGAAGCCAAAGACTAGCGGGGAAGAGACCCAGTACTTC
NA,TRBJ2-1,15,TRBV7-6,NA,CASSSEQGGHNEQFF,TGTGCCAGCAGCTCCGAACAGGGAGGGCACAATGAGCAGTTCTTC
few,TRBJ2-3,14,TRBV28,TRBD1,CASRPDRRTDTQYF,TGTGCCAGCAGACCGGACAGGCGAACAGATACGCAGTATTTT
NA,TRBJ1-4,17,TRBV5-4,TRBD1,CASSPRTGAATNEKLFF,TGTGCCAGCAGCCCGAGGACAGGGGCCGCAACTAATGAAAAACTGTTTTTT
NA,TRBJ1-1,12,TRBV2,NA,CASTQMNTEAFF,TGTGCCAGCACCCAGATGAACACTGAAGCTTTCTTT
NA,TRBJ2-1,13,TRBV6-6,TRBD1,CASRRTGQSEQFF,TGTGCCAGCAGGAGGACGGGACAGTCTGAGCAGTTCTTC
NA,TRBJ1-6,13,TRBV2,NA,CASSEEVRSPLHF,TGTGCCAGCAGTGAGGAGGTCAGGTCACCCCTCCACTTT
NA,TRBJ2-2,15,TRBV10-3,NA,CAISPDQGGTGELFF,TGTGCCATCAGTCCTGACCAGGGGGGCACCGGGGAGCTGTTTTTT
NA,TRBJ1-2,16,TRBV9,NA,CASSGRSVLTPFGYTF,TGTGCCAGCAGCGGTAGGTCGGTCCTGACTCCATTCGGCTACACCTTC
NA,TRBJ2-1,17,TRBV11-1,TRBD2,CASSRGLAASSYNEQFF,TGTGCCAGCAGCCGTGGACTAGCGGCCAGCTCCTACAATGAGCAGTTCTTC
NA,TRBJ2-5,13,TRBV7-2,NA,CASSFGQQETQYF,TGTGCCAGCAGCTTCGGACAGCAAGAGACCCAGTACTTC
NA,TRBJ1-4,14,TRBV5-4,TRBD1,CASSDGQGQEKLFF,TGTGCCAGCAGCGACGGACAGGGTCAGGAAAAACTGTTTTTT
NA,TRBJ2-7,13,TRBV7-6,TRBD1,CASSPGQLYEQYF,TGTGCCAGCAGCCCGGGACAGCTCTACGAGCAGTACTTC
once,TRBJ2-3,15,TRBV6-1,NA,CASSPPIYGTDTQYF,TGTGCCAGCAGCCCCCCGATCTACGGCACAGATACGCAGTATTTT
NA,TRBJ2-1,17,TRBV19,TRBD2,CASRETTSGRTYNEQFF,TGTGCCAGTAGGGAAACGACTAGCGGGAGGACATACAATGAGCAGTTCTTC
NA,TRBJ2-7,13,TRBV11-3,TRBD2,CASSRLGGYEQYF,TGTGCCAGCAGCCGCCTGGGGGGGTACGAGCAGTACTTC
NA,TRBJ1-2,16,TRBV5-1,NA,CASSLEGRGGNYGYTF,TGCGCCAGCAGCTTGGAAGGTCGCGGGGGTAACTATGGCTACACCTTC
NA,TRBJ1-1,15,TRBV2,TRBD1,CASSLNRGRDTEAFF,TGTGCCAGCAGTTTAAACAGGGGGCGCGACACTGAAGCTTTCTTT
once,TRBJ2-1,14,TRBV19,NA,CASSILGGNNEQFF,TGTGCCAGTAGTATCCTCGGAGGTAACAATGAGCAGTTCTTC
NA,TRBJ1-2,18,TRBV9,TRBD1,CASSGAISRDRGPYGYTF,TGTGCCAGCAGCGGAGCCATTTCCCGGGACAGGGGTCCCTATGGCTACACCTTC
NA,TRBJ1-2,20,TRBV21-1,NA,CASSSETDQLAIWALYGYTF,TGTGCCAGCAGCTCTGAGACAGATCAGTTGGCTATATGGGCCCTCTATGGCTACACCTTC
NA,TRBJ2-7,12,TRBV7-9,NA,CASSPVPYEQYF,TGTGCCAGCAGCCCCGTCCCCTACGAGCAGTACTTC
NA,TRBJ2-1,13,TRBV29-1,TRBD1,CSVSTGGRGEQFF,TGCAGCGTATCGACAGGGGGAAGGGGTGAGCAGTTCTTC
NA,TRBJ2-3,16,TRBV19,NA,CASSPNVAGPTDTQYF,TGTGCCAGTAGTCCAAACGTCGCGGGTCCCACAGATACGCAGTATTTT
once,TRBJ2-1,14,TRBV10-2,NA,CASSEDGSVYEQFF,TGCGCCAGCAGTGAAGACGGGAGTGTATATGAGCAGTTCTTC
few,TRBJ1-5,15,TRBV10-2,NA,CASSEFGSSNQPQHF,TGCGCCAGCAGCGAGTTCGGGAGCAGCAATCAGCCCCAGCATTTT
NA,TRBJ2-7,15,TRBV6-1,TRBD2,CASSEGLAGSYEQYF,TGTGCCAGCAGTGAAGGACTAGCGGGCTCCTACGAGCAGTACTTC